This entry lists 8 T cell receptor beta chains sequenced from one sample in a study of response to subunit inactivated influenza vaccine. Via MiXCR, TCRdb re-called the RT-PCR reads, giving one row per CDR3 protein. Among roughly 180,000 distinct CDR3 sequences, roughly 8.7% were seen once, and the ten largest hold roughly a tenth. The specimen comprised non-naive T cells sorted from PBMCs, sampled on the day of vaccination. Receptors originate from a man aged 45 to 65 who received an inactivated influenza vaccine.

V and J are TRBV20-1 and TRBJ2-7; D ambiguous. This CDR3 is built from 13 residues. Germline loops: CDR1 DFQATT, CDR2 SNEGSKA (reference sequence). The CDR3: CFATSDAWYEQYF. Here the CDR3 DNA reads TGCTTTGCTACATCGGACGCGTGGTACGAGCAGTACTTC.

This clonotype was picked up a small number of times. The rearrangement uses TRBV28 and TRBJ2-2, with D possibly being TRBD1 (5 bases). CDR1 and CDR2 from the germline V gene are MDHEN and SYDVKM. V lost 5 bases and J lost 6, with 22 bases in between. The CDR3 sequence is 17 residues long. Here the CDR3 DNA reads TGTGCCAGCAGTCCCCGGGCAGGGAAATATGAGTCCGGGGAGCTGTTTTTT. Protein: CASSPRAGKYESGELFF.

This clonotype was recorded many times. The rearrangement joins TRBV29-1 to TRBJ2-5; tentatively, D is TRBD1 (6 bases). There are 11 residues in the CDR3. Germline CDR1 and CDR2: SQVTM and ANQGSEA. With 6 bases removed from V and 8 bases from J, the gap between germline ends came to 13 bases. The CDR3 here is CSVFTGQTQYF. In nucleotides, the CDR3 is TGCAGCGTCTTTACAGGGCAAACCCAGTACTTC.

The chain combines TRBV20-1 with TRBJ2-1; 8 bases map to TRBD1. The CDR3 runs to 13 residues. The J segment lost 6 bases and the V segment lost 3 bases, leaving 4 bases of the junction unmatched. From germline, CDR1 is DFQATT and CDR2 SNEGSKA (reference sequence). The CDR3 spells CSASDRGINEQFF. CDR3 DNA sequence: TGCAGTGCTAGCGACAGGGGAATCAATGAGCAGTTCTTC.

In this sample, this clonotype turned up many times. J is TRBJ2-2 and V is TRBV5-1; D possibly corresponds to TRBD1 (6 bases). The CDR3 has 13 residues. CDR1 and CDR2 (germline): SGHRS, YFSETQ. V was shortened by 2 bases and J by 5 bases, with 7 bases between the two germline ends. CDR3 loop: CASSFRGTGELFF. CDR3 sequence (DNA): TGCGCCAGCAGCTTCAGGGGAACCGGGGAGCTGTTTTTT.

The chain uses TRBV7-2 and TRBJ1-6; 8 bases line up with TRBD1. This CDR3 contains 15 residues. Trimming took 5 bases from V and 5 from J; bases not matched to a gene: 5. The germline V gene encodes CDR1 SGHTA and CDR2 FQGNSA. The DNA for the CDR3 is TGTGCCAGCAGCAAGACAGGGGCGGATAATTCACCCCTCCACTTT. Its translation: CASSKTGADNSPLHF.

This clonotype was observed at least ten times. The chain couples TRBV9 to TRBJ1-1; D is possibly TRBD1 (5 bases). Germline loops: CDR1 SGDLS, CDR2 YYNGEE. The V end was cut by 0 bases, the J end by 5 bases, with 14 bases between. The CDR3 has 15 amino acids. As DNA, the CDR3 is TGTGCCAGCAGCGTAGCCCAGGGCTTCGGGACTGAAGCTTTCTTT. It specifies CASSVAQGFGTEAFF.

This clonotype was counted at least ten times. The rearrangement joins TRBV20-1 to TRBJ1-4; the D is unclear. CDR3 size: 13 residues. Germline CDR1 reads DFQATT; CDR2 reads SNEGSKA (reference sequence). V lost 6 bases, J lost 8 bases, and 16 bases lay in between. Here the CDR3 DNA reads TGCAGTGCGCTCCGGGTTTCGGGAGAAAAACTGTTTTTT. This gives the protein CSALRVSGEKLFF.